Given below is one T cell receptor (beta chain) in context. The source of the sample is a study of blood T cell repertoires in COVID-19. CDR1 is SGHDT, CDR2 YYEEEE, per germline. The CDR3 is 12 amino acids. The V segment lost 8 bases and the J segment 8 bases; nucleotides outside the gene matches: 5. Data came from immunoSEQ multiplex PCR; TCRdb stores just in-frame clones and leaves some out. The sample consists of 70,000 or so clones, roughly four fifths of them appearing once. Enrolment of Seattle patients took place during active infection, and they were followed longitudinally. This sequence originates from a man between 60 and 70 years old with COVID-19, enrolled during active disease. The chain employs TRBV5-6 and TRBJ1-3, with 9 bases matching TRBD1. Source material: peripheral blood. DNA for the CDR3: TGTGCCAGTAACAGGGGGCGAGACACCATATATTTT. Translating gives CASNRGRDTIYF.